Detailed here is one TCR beta chain. Its antigen remains unknown. The data were obtained in a study of cytomegalovirus exposure and HLA in healthy donors. There was no recording of CMV serostatus for this donor. Amplification used 60 Vbeta primers and 13 Jbeta primers. The protocol was immunoSEQ multiplex PCR, while the TCRdb copy is restricted to in-frame clones and leaves out a portion. The data contain some 140,000 clones, 66% of them singletons. The CDR3 spans 14 residues. The trim removed 3 bases at V and 1 base at J, leaving 4 bases unmatched. Germline values: CDR1 SGHRS, CDR2 YFSETQ. Overall study results and limits: Owing to their indistinguishability, certain V segments, notably TRBV6-2 and TRBV6-3, were excluded.

The chain employs TRBV5-1 and TRBJ2-7; 7 bases agree with TRBD1. What was sequenced was PBMCs. This clonotype was obtained from a human donor in good health. The CDR3 region has the DNA TGCGCCAGCAGCTGGGACAGCTTTTCCTACGAGCAGTACTTC. This encodes CASSWDSFSYEQYF. The full variable domain, its missing parts supplied by reference TRBV5-1 and TRBJ2-7, is KAGVTQTPRYLIKTRGQQVTLSCSPISGHRSVSWYQQTPGQGLQFLFEYFSETQRNKGNFPGRFSGRQFSNSRSEMNVSTLELGDSALYLCASSWDSFSYEQYFGPGTRLTVT.